This T cell receptor beta chain was profiled in a study of cytomegalovirus exposure and HLA in healthy donors. This clone was counted a few times. Other DNA sequences from this sample encode an identical CDR3 as well. When sampled, the donors appeared nominally healthy, though they likely had unrecorded immune exposures. This PCR relied on a set of 60 Vbeta primers and 13 Jbeta primers. The repertoire was sequenced with immunoSEQ multiplex PCR; TCRdb's copy has only in-frame clones and lacks some. Of under 250,000 clones detected, roughly four fifths appear once; the ten largest clones hold 8%. This CDR3 contains 13 residues. In germline, CDR1 is MNHEY, CDR2 SMNVEV (reference sequence). V lost 3 bases, J lost 5 bases, and 10 bases lay in between.

The chain uses TRBV27 and TRBJ1-1; D gene uncertain. The receptor was derived from a woman in her sixties or seventies in good health and CMV-seropositive. The specimen was PBMCs. The CDR3 nucleotides read TGTGCCAGCAGTTTCTCCCGCGGGACTGAAGCTTTCTTT. Protein: CASSFSRGTEAFF.